These 21 T cell receptor beta chains share one sample of origin, sequenced in a study of PD-1 and CTLA-4 blockade in melanoma. Clones were read by immunoSEQ multiplex PCR, and TCRdb kept only the in-frame ones, dropping some. Of about 29,000 clones in the sample, less than 90% were seen once. The material was CD8+ T cells from peripheral blood, obtained before anti-PD-1 treatment. These receptors were collected from a human donor with melanoma.

This sequence joins TRBV28 and TRBJ2-7; 11 bases are shared with TRBD2. V trimming: 4 bases; J trimming: 4 bases; junction bases outside the gene matches: 6. This CDR3 spans 15 amino acids. The V gene's germline CDR1 is MDHEN and CDR2 SYDVKM. The CDR3 coding sequence is TGTGCCAGCAGTTCCACGGGACTAGCGGTGTACGAGCAGTACTTC. Protein product: CASSSTGLAVYEQYF.

The chain is built from TRBV13 and TRBJ2-3, with unresolved D. Germline V gene data show CDR1 as PRHDT and CDR2 as FYEKMQ (reference sequence). V gave up 2 bases and J gave up 0 bases, with 6 bases separating them. CDR3 size: 14 residues. The CDR3, as DNA: TGTGCCAGCAGCTTACGCAGTAGCACAGATACGCAGTATTTT. Amino acids: CASSLRSSTDTQYF.

The chain joins TRBV9 to TRBJ2-7; TRBD1 matches at 8 bases. The germline CDR1 and CDR2 sequences are SGDLS and YYNGEE. This CDR3 is built from 16 residues. Trimming removed 3 bases from V and 0 bases from J; junction bases left unmatched: 8. This chain's CDR3 is CASSEYPGTGSYEQYF. DNA for the CDR3: TGTGCCAGCAGCGAGTATCCGGGGACAGGCTCCTACGAGCAGTACTTC.

The V gene is TRBV27, the J gene TRBJ2-1, with 11 bases fitting TRBD2. Germline V lookup: CDR1 MNHEY, CDR2 SMNVEV (reference sequence). CDR3 length: 16 residues. V lost 5 bases to trimming and J lost 7 bases; unmatched junction nucleotides: 10. The CDR3 spells CASSALTSGVLNEQFF. CDR3 nucleotide sequence: TGTGCCAGCAGTGCCTTGACTAGCGGGGTATTAAATGAGCAGTTCTTC.

The V call is TRBV27, the J call TRBJ2-7; no clear D gene. Trimming left V 5 bases short and J 3 bases short, with 14 bases between. The CDR3 totals 14 residues. Germline V gene sequence: CDR1 MNHEY, CDR2 SMNVEV (reference sequence). The DNA for the CDR3 is TGTGCCAGCAGTATGGCCGGGCCAAGCTACGAGCAGTACTTC. It specifies CASSMAGPSYEQYF.

The chain carries TRBV5-5 and TRBJ2-7; D uncertain. This CDR3 spans 14 amino acids. Germline CDR1 reads SGHKS; CDR2 reads YYEKEE (reference sequence). Trimming cost V 0 bases and J 3 bases, with 10 bases left between them. The CDR3 nucleotides read TGTGCCAGCAGCTTGGAGTCTGAGGACTACGAGCAGTACTTC. Its translation: CASSLESEDYEQYF.

As DNA, the CDR3 is TGTGCCAGCAGTTACTCTTGGACTATTAGCTCCTACGAGCAGTACTTC. Its translation is CASSYSWTISSYEQYF. The rearrangement links TRBV6-2 or TRBV6-3 to TRBJ2-7; D might be TRBD2 (6 bases). The V gene's germline CDR1 is MNHEY and CDR2 SVGEGT. V was shortened by 0 bases and J by 0 bases, with 12 bases between the two germline ends. The CDR3 is 16 residues long.

This clone was observed once. The V gene is TRBV9, the J gene TRBJ2-7, with D unresolved. This CDR3 region has 13 residues. The germline gives CDR1 SGDLS, CDR2 YYNGEE. V gave up 0 bases and J gave up 5 bases, with 9 bases separating them. The CDR3 loop is CASSVEALDEQYF. DNA of the CDR3: TGTGCCAGCAGCGTAGAAGCCTTGGACGAGCAGTACTTC.

The CDR3 DNA follows: TGTGCCAGCAGCAAACTAGCGGGAGCTTACGAGCAGTACTTC. The encoded protein is CASSKLAGAYEQYF. J is TRBJ2-7 and V is TRBV6-5; 11 bases fit TRBD2. The CDR3 totals 14 residues. Germline CDR1 is MNHEY and CDR2 is SVGAGI. V lost 6 bases, J lost 4 bases, and 5 bases stayed unmatched.

The chain employs TRBV28 and TRBJ1-5, with 7 bases matching TRBD1. Per the germline V gene, CDR1 is MDHEN and CDR2 is SYDVKM. This CDR3 has 15 residues. The trim removed 3 bases at V and 6 bases at J, leaving 8 bases unmatched. The CDR3 coding sequence is TGTGCCAGCAGTTTTTCGGATGACAGGGCTCAGCCCCAGCATTTT. This gives the protein CASSFSDDRAQPQHF.

CDR3 bases: TGTGCCAGCAGCTCCCAGACAGGGTTATACTACGAGCAGTACTTC. As protein: CASSSQTGLYYEQYF. The chain employs TRBV7-9 and TRBJ2-7; the match to TRBD1 covers 7 bases. V shed 4 bases and J 3 bases; nucleotides not matched to a gene: 9. Germline CDR1 and CDR2: SEHNR and FQNEAQ (reference sequence). CDR3 length: 15 amino acids.

The J gene is TRBJ1-2, the V gene TRBV5-4; D call uncertain. This CDR3 spans 10 amino acids. V was cut by 3 bases and J by 8 bases, with 5 bases left in between. CDR1 and CDR2 (germline): SGHNT, YYREEE (reference sequence). CDR3 in amino acids: CASSSDGYTF. The CDR3 coding sequence is TGTGCCAGCAGCTCGGACGGCTACACCTTC.

The CDR3 DNA follows: TGTGCCAGTTCCCCAGGGGCAGGGCTTGAGTTGGTGGTTGGCTACACCTTC. It encodes CASSPGAGLELVVGYTF. The rearrangement links TRBV2 to TRBJ1-2; TRBD1 is a possible D gene (6 bases). The CDR3 covers 17 residues. Germline-derived CDR1 and CDR2 are SNHLY and FYNNEI. With 9 bases removed from V and 7 bases from J, the gap between germline ends came to 30 bases.

This chain uses TRBV7-9 with TRBJ2-5; 13 nucleotides match TRBD2. Germline V gives CDR1 SEHNR, CDR2 FQNEAQ (reference sequence). The CDR3 runs 18 residues. J gave up 5 bases and V 6 bases, and 15 bases lay outside the gene matches. The CDR3, as DNA: TGTGCCAGCAGACAAACCACGCGGACTAGCGGGAGCGAGGAGACCCAGTACTTC. Its protein is CASRQTTRTSGSEETQYF.

The chain recombines TRBV7-3 with TRBJ2-1, with 11 positions matching TRBD2. Germline V CDR1 and CDR2: SGHTA, FQGTGA. This CDR3 region has 15 residues. V lost 1 base and J lost 10; bases outside the gene matches: 6. Here the CDR3 reads CASSLNSGRAVEQFF. The CDR3 DNA reads TGTGCCAGCAGCTTAAATAGCGGGAGGGCCGTAGAGCAGTTCTTC.

J is TRBJ1-3 and V is TRBV11-2, with D possibly matching TRBD1 (5 bases). V gave up 2 bases and J gave up 0 bases, with 17 bases separating them. This CDR3 contains 18 residues. From germline, CDR1 is SGHAT and CDR2 FQNNGV. CDR3 region: CASSLNLGLHYSGNTIYF. The DNA of the CDR3 is TGTGCCAGCAGCTTAAATCTGGGGCTACATTACTCTGGAAACACCATATATTTT.

The V call is TRBV11-3, the J call TRBJ1-2; 9 positions match TRBD1. Germline trimming cut 5 bases from V and 3 bases from J; bases unmatched to any gene: 10. Germline assignment: CDR1 SGHNT and CDR2 YENEEA. There are 16 residues in the CDR3. This CDR3 reads CASSASGTGRDYGYTF. CDR3 coding DNA: TGTGCCAGCAGCGCTTCCGGGACAGGGAGGGACTATGGCTACACCTTC. The full variable domain, with the rest looked up from reference TRBV11-3 and TRBJ1-2, is EAGVVQSPRYKIIEKKQPVAFWCNPISGHNTLYWYLQNLGQGPELLIRYENEEAVDDSQLPKDRFSAERLKGVDSTLKIQPAELGDSAVYLCASSASGTGRDYGYTFGSGTRLTVV.

J is TRBJ1-2 and V is TRBV21-1. TRBV21-1 is deemed a pseudogene. This CDR3 is built from 14 residues. CDR3 in amino acids: CASSKEGGHDGYTF. CDR3 coding DNA: TGTGCCAGCAGCAAAGAGGGGGGGCACGATGGCTACACCTTC.

This clone was seen more than once but under ten times. This chain links TRBV3-1 (or the pseudogene TRBV3-2) with TRBJ1-6; D is uncertain. The germline CDR1 and CDR2 sequences are LGHDT and YNNKEL (reference sequence). Trimming left V 8 bases short and J 9 bases short, with 14 bases between. The CDR3 is 13 residues long. This CDR3 is CASSAGLSSPLHF. CDR3 nucleotides: TGTGCCAGCTCTGCGGGATTGAGTTCACCCCTCCACTTT.

This chain joins TRBV14 and TRBJ2-7; D ambiguous. Germline V gene lookup returns CDR1 SGHDN and CDR2 FVKESK. There are 14 residues in the CDR3. V gave up 0 bases and J gave up 3 bases, with 9 bases separating them. The CDR3: CASSQDLVFYEQYF. The CDR3 bases are TGTGCCAGCAGCCAAGATCTTGTATTCTACGAGCAGTACTTC.

The J gene is TRBJ1-1, the V gene TRBV29-1, with unresolved D. Per germline, CDR1 SQVTM and CDR2 ANQGSEA. The length of the CDR3 is 11 residues. Trimming took off 7 bases at V and 2 bases at J, with 8 bases between the two ends. The CDR3 here is CSARENTEAFF. Written as DNA, the CDR3 is TGCAGCGCTCGAGAAAACACTGAAGCTTTCTTT.